Each of the 10 T cell receptor beta chains below was sequenced from the same sample in a study of beta chain features in type 1 diabetes. Expressed TCRB transcripts were sequenced, since all the RNA that had been isolated was reverse transcribed. Repertoires were generated with immunoSEQ multiplex PCR, while TCRdb's copy carries only in-frame clones and drops some. The repertoire has 120,000 to 150,000 clones, about 9.4% of them found once; the top ten carry under 1.5%. Sequencing used naive CD4+ T cells from blood. All receptors derive from a man aged 18 to 30 in good health.

This clone was found a few times. The V and J genes are TRBV4-3 and TRBJ1-2; 8 bases line up with TRBD1. CDR3 length: 15 amino acids. CDR1 is LGHNA and CDR2 is YSLEER in the germline V gene. V lost 3 bases and J lost 5; bases outside the gene matches: 8. The CDR3: CASSHRQGLGYGYTF. The DNA of the CDR3 is TGCGCCAGCAGCCACAGACAGGGGTTAGGGTATGGCTACACCTTC.

This clone has more than one count but fewer than ten. The rearrangement joins TRBV27 to TRBJ1-5, with TRBD1 matching 7 bases. Germline lookup yields CDR1 MNHEY and CDR2 SMNVEV (reference sequence). V shed 6 bases and J 4 bases; nucleotides not matched to a gene: 15. CDR3 size: 17 residues. CDR3 amino acids: CASRPKTGTVLNQPQHF. The CDR3 DNA reads TGTGCCAGCAGACCGAAAACCGGGACAGTTCTTAATCAGCCCCAGCATTTT.

A few counts support this clone. V gene TRBV7-2 combines with J gene TRBJ1-2; tentatively, D is TRBD1 (5 bases). The germline V gene encodes CDR1 SGHTA and CDR2 FQGNSA. V shed 1 base and J shed 8 bases, with 11 bases lying between them. The CDR3 runs to 13 residues. Written as DNA, the CDR3 is TGTGCCAGCAGCTTAGACGCGGGGCAGGGCTACACCTTC. Translated, it gives CASSLDAGQGYTF. Supplemented by reference TRBV7-2 and TRBJ1-2, the full variable domain reads GAGVSQSPSNKVTEKGKDVELRCDPISGHTALYWYRQSLGQGLEFLIYFQGNSAPDKSGLPSDRFSAERTGGSVSTLTIQRTQQEDSAVYLCASSLDAGQGYTFGSGTRLTVV.

This chain connects TRBV19 to TRBJ2-1; TRBD2 is a possible D gene (7 bases). There are 15 residues in the CDR3. V gave up 5 bases and J gave up 6 bases, with 17 bases separating them. Germline CDR1 is LNHDA and CDR2 is SQIVND (reference sequence). CDR3 region: CASSGRGISGNEQFF. For the CDR3, the DNA is TGTGCCAGTAGTGGGAGGGGGATTTCAGGCAATGAGCAGTTCTTC. Looking up the rest from reference TRBV19 and TRBJ2-1 gives the full variable domain: DGGITQSPKYLFRKEGQNVTLSCEQNLNHDAMYWYRQDPGQGLRLIYYSQIVNDFQKGDIAEGYSVSREKKESFPLTVTSAQKNPTAFYLCASSGRGISGNEQFFGPGTRLTVL.

This clone was seen a few times. The chain combines TRBV5-1 with TRBJ1-1; no definite D call. Germline CDR1 is SGHRS and CDR2 is YFSETQ. This CDR3 has 11 residues. The V gene lost 6 bases and the J gene lost 6 bases, with 9 bases spanning the gap. CDR3 in DNA: TGCGCCAGCAACCAGGATTCTGAAGCTTTCTTT. Translated, it gives CASNQDSEAFF.

This chain joins TRBV6-5 and TRBJ2-6, with D perhaps matching TRBD1 (6 bases). Trimming shortened V by 4 bases and J by 3 bases, and 13 bases separated the two germline ends. The CDR3 is 16 amino acids. Germline CDR1 reads MNHEY; CDR2 reads SVGAGI. The CDR3 here is CASSLQGSGGANVLTF. The CDR3 DNA is TGTGCCAGCAGTTTACAGGGCTCCGGTGGGGCCAACGTCCTGACTTTC.

The rearrangement joins TRBV14 to TRBJ1-4; D perhaps matches TRBD1 (6 bases). CDR3 length equals 13 residues. Deletions cut 4 bases from V and 8 bases from J, with 11 bases between. Germline V lookup: CDR1 SGHDN, CDR2 FVKESK. The chain's CDR3 is CASSRTVWEKLFF. CDR3 DNA sequence: TGTGCCAGCAGCCGGACAGTTTGGGAAAAACTGTTTTTT.

The V and J genes are TRBV11-2 and TRBJ1-2; D is possibly TRBD1 (6 bases). V lost 5 bases to trimming and J lost 6 bases, with 16 bases between them. CDR3 length: 14 residues. Germline-derived CDR1 and CDR2 are SGHAT and FQNNGV. Here the CDR3 reads CASSPVGQQNGYTF. The DNA of the CDR3 is TGTGCCAGCAGCCCGGTGGGACAACAAAATGGCTACACCTTC.

The V call is TRBV9, the J call TRBJ2-3, with 8 bases that match TRBD1. Germline CDR1 is SGDLS and CDR2 is YYNGEE. The CDR3 runs to 18 residues. The V and J ends lost 4 bases and 5 bases, in that order; junction bases with no gene match: 18. CDR3: CASSLSDLQGANVDTQYF. The CDR3 nucleotides are TGTGCCAGCAGCTTATCTGATTTGCAGGGGGCGAATGTAGATACGCAGTATTTT. The complete variable domain, with remaining parts taken from reference TRBV9 and TRBJ2-3, reads DSGVTQTPKHLITATGQRVTLRCSPRSGDLSVYWYQQSLDQGLQFLIQYYNGEERAKGNILERFSAQQFPDLHSELNLSSLELGDSALYFCASSLSDLQGANVDTQYFGPGTRLTVL.

This clone was detected ten times or more. The CDR3 protein is CSVEMGFPNYGYTF. In DNA form, the CDR3 reads TGCAGCGTTGAAATGGGCTTCCCTAACTATGGCTACACCTTC. The chain links TRBV29-1 to TRBJ1-2, with unresolved D. Trimming cost V 2 bases and J 0 bases, with 10 bases left between them. From germline, CDR1 is SQVTM and CDR2 ANQGSEA. The CDR3 runs to 14 residues.